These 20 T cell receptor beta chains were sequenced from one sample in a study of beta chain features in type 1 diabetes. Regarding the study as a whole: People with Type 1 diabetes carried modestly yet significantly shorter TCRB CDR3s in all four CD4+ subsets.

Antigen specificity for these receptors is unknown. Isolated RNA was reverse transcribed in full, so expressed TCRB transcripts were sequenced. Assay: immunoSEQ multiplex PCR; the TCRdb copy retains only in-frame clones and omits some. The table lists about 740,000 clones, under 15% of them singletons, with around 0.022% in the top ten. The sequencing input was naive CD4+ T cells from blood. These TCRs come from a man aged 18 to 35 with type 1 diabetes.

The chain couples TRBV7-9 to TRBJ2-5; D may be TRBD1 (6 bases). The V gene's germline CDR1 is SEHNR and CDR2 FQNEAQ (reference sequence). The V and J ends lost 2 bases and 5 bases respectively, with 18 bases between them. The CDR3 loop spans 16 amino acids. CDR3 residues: CASSLNWQGSFETQYF. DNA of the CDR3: TGTGCCAGCAGCTTAAATTGGCAGGGGAGTTTTGAGACCCAGTACTTC.

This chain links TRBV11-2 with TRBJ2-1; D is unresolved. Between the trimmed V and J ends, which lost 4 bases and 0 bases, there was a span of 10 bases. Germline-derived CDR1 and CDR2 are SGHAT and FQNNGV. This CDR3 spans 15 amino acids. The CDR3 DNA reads TGTGCCAGCAGCTCGCTAAAGAGCTCCTACAATGAGCAGTTCTTC. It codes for CASSSLKSSYNEQFF.

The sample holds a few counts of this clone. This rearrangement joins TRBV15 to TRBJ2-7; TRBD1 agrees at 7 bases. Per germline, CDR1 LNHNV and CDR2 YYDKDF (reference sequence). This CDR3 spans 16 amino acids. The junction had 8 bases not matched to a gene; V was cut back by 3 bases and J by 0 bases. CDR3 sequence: CATSRARDSSSYEQYF. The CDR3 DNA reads TGTGCCACCAGCAGGGCCCGGGACAGCAGCTCCTACGAGCAGTACTTC.

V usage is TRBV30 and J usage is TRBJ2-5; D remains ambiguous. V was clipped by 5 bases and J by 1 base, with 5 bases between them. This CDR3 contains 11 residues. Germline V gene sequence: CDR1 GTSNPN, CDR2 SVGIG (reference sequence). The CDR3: CAWARQETQYF. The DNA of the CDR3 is TGTGCCTGGGCACGCCAAGAGACCCAGTACTTC.

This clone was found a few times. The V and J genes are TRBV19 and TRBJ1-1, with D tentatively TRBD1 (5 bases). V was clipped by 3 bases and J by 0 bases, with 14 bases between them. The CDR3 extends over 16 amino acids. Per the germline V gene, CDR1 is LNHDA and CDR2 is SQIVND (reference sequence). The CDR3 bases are TGTGCCAGTAGTATTGATCCCAGACAGATGAACACTGAAGCTTTCTTT. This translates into CASSIDPRQMNTEAFF.

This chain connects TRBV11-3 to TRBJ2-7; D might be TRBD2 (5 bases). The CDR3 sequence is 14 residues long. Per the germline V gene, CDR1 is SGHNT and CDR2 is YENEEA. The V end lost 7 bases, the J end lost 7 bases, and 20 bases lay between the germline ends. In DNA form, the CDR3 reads TGTGCCAGCAAGGAAGGGCAGCTTTCGGGGGAGCAGTACTTC. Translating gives CASKEGQLSGEQYF.

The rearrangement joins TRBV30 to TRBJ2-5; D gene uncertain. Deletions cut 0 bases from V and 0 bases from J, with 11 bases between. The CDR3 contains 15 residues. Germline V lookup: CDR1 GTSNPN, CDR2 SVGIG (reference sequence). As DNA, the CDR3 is TGTGCCTGGAGTGTATGGGTACGGAACCAAGAGACCCAGTACTTC. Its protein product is CAWSVWVRNQETQYF.

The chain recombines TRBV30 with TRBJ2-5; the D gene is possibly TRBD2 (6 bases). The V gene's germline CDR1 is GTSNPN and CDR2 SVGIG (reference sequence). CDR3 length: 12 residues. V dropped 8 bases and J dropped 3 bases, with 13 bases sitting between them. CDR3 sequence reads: CAGGGTEETQYF. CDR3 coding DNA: TGTGCCGGGGGAGGCACCGAAGAGACCCAGTACTTC. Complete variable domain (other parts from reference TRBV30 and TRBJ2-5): SQTIHQWPATLVQPVGSPLSLECTVEGTSNPNLYWYRQAAGRGLQLLFYSVGIGQISSEVPQNLSASRPQDRQFILSSKKLLLSDSGFYLCAGGGTEETQYFGPGTRLLVL.

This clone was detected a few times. The CDR3: CASSARFKSSGNTIYF. Here the CDR3 DNA reads TGTGCCAGCAGCGCCCGGTTCAAGAGCTCTGGAAACACCATATATTTT. This chain uses TRBV9 with TRBJ1-3; D ambiguous. CDR3 length: 16 residues. The V gene lost 3 bases and the J gene lost 0 bases, with 13 bases spanning the gap. Germline values: CDR1 SGDLS, CDR2 YYNGEE.

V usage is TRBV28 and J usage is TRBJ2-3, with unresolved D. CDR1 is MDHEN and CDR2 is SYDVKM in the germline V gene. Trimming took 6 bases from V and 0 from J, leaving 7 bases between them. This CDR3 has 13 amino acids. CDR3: CASRPDSTDTQYF. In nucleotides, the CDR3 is TGTGCCAGCAGACCGGACAGCACAGATACGCAGTATTTT.

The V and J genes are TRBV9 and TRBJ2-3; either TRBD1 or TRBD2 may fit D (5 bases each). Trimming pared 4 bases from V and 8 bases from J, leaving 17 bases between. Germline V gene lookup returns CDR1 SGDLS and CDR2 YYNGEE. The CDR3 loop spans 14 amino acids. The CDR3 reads CASSTISERGTQYF. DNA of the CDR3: TGTGCCAGCAGCACGATATCTGAGAGGGGTACGCAGTATTTT.

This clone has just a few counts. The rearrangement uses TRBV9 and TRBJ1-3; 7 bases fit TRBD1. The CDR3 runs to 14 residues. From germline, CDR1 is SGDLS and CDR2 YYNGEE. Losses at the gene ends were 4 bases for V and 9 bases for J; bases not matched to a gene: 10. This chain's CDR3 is CASSMGQPSGTIYF. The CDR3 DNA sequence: TGTGCCAGCAGCATGGGACAGCCGTCGGGCACCATATATTTT.

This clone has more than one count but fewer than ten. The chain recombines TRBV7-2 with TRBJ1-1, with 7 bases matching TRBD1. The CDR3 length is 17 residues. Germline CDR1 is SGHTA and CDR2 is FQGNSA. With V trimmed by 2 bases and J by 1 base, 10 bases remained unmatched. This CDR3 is CASSLHSIPGGNTEAFF. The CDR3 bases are TGTGCCAGCAGCTTACACAGTATACCAGGGGGGAACACTGAAGCTTTCTTT. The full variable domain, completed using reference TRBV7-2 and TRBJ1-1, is GAGVSQSPSNKVTEKGKDVELRCDPISGHTALYWYRQSLGQGLEFLIYFQGNSAPDKSGLPSDRFSAERTGGSVSTLTIQRTQQEDSAVYLCASSLHSIPGGNTEAFFGQGTRLTVV.

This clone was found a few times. CDR3 DNA: TGCAGCGTTGAATTCGGAGGAGGCGAGCAGTACTTC. It encodes CSVEFGGGEQYF. This sequence joins TRBV29-1 and TRBJ2-7, with TRBD2 as a possible D gene (5 bases). The length of the CDR3 is 12 residues. Germline-derived CDR1 and CDR2 are SQVTM and ANQGSEA. V lost 2 bases and J 6 bases, leaving 11 bases between the germline ends.

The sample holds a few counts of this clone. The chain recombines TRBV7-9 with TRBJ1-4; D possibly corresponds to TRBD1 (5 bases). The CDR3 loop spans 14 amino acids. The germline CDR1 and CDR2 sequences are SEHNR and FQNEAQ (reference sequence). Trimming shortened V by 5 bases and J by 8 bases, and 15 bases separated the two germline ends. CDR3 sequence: CASSPQAIREKLFF. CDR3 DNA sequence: TGTGCCAGCAGCCCACAGGCAATAAGGGAAAAACTGTTTTTT.

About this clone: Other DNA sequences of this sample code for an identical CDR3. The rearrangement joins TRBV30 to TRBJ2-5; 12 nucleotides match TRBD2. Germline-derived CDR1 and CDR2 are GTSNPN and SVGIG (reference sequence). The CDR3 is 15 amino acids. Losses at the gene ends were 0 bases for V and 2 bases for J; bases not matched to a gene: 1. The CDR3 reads CAWSVLAGGQETQYF. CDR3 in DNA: TGTGCCTGGAGTGTGCTAGCGGGGGGGCAAGAGACCCAGTACTTC.

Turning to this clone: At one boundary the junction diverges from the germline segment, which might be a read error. The CDR3 region is CASSQGPTNTGELFF. The CDR3 DNA reads TGTGCTAGCAGTCAGGGACCGACGAACACCGGGGAGCTGTTTTTT. The V and J genes are TRBV7-7 and TRBJ2-2; D may be TRBD1 or TRBD2 (5 bases each). CDR1 is SSHAT, CDR2 FNYEAQ, per germline (reference sequence). The CDR3 is made up of 15 amino acids.

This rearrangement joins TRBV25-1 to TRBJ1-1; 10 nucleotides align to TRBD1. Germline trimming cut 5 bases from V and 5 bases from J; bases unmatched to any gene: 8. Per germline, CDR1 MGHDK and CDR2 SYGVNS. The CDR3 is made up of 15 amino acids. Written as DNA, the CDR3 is TGTGCCAGCAGTCAGCCCGACAGGGGGCTGACTGAAGCTTTCTTT. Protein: CASSQPDRGLTEAFF.

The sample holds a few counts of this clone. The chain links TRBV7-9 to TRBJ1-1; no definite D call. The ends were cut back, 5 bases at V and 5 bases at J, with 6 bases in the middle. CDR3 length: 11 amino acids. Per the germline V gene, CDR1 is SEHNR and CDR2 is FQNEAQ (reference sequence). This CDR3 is CASSALTEAFF. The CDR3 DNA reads TGTGCCAGCAGCGCTTTAACTGAAGCTTTCTTT.

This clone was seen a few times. CDR3 residues: CASTFFGSGNQPQHF. DNA for the CDR3: TGTGCCAGCACTTTCTTTGGGAGCGGGAATCAGCCCCAGCATTTT. V gene TRBV28 combines with J gene TRBJ1-5; D uncertain. Germline loops: CDR1 MDHEN, CDR2 SYDVKM. The V end lost 7 bases, the J end lost 4 bases, and 17 bases lay between the germline ends. The CDR3 extends over 15 amino acids.